This TCR beta chain came from a study of cytomegalovirus exposure and HLA in healthy donors. Study-wide points: In an earlier analysis, about 87% or about 30%: the productive usage of most TCR beta V segments.

Of note for this clone: What it recognizes is unknown. Other DNA sequences from this sample encode an identical CDR3 as well.

CDR3 length equals 15 residues. CDR1 is GTSNPN and CDR2 is SVGIG in the germline V gene (reference sequence). Trimming removed 7 bases from V and 4 bases from J; junction bases left unmatched: 11. 60 Vbeta and 13 Jbeta primers were used in PCR. Profiled with immunoSEQ multiplex PCR; TCRdb holds only in-frame clones, not every one. This sample has about 260,000 clones, with roughly 86% found just once. Sequenced input: PBMCs. The chain recombines TRBV30 with TRBJ1-5; 9 positions agree with TRBD1. The sequence came from a woman in her thirties or forties in good health and CMV-seropositive. The CDR3 protein is CAFSSDRGGNQPQHF. The CDR3 bases are TGTGCCTTCTCCTCGGACAGGGGAGGAAATCAGCCCCAGCATTTT.